This T cell receptor beta chain was observed in a study of CD8 T cells in ankylosing spondylitis. The study's findings and limits: Characteristic, it appeared, of ankylosing spondylitis blood was a TCR beta motif of fewer than 10 highly homologous variants. There were earlier reports of some motif variants in reactive arthritis synovial fluid and blood. According to the report, clones linked to the disease were significantly enriched in matched synovial fluid samples taken from ankylosing spondylitis patients.

MiXCR was run by TCRdb on the 5' RACE reads, yielding one entry per CDR3 protein. Here the sample spans about 130,000 distinct CDR3 sequences, just under 7.5% being singletons. This clonotype was observed many times. Its cognate antigen is unknown. The sample comprised blood, either unsorted or a sorted T cell fraction (not recorded which). The sequence was obtained from a female donor with ankylosing spondylitis or in good health (not recorded which).

The CDR3 is CSASVASGGPKGNEQFF. The CDR3 region has the DNA TGCAGTGCTAGTGTCGCTAGCGGGGGCCCCAAGGGGAATGAGCAGTTCTTC. The chain couples TRBV20-1 to TRBJ2-1; 10 bases line up with TRBD2. This CDR3 has 17 residues. Germline V lookup: CDR1 DFQATT, CDR2 SNEGSKA (reference sequence). The ends lost 3 bases at V and 7 bases at J; junction bases unmatched: 15.